This T cell receptor beta chain was sequenced for a study of cytotoxic CD8 clonotypes in ibrutinib-treated CLL. Points from the study as a whole: Treatment saw public clonotypes, which were uncommon, either contract or stay stable.

Investigators sourced approximately 2 micrograms of genomic DNA from cryopreserved PBMCs for TCR beta libraries. The method was immunoSEQ multiplex PCR; TCRdb's version includes in-frame clones alone and lacks a portion of them. The data hold 55,000 to 80,000 clones, with 45% to 60% observed a single time. About this clone itself: Its antigen remains unknown.

This TCR derives from a human donor with chronic lymphocytic leukemia. The material sequenced was PBMCs, taken after 12 months of ibrutinib treatment.

This chain's CDR3 is CASSMTQGATDTQYF. CDR3 nucleotide sequence: TGTGCCAGTAGTATGACTCAGGGTGCCACAGATACGCAGTATTTT. The V and J genes are TRBV19 and TRBJ2-3, with D perhaps TRBD1 (5 bases). With 3 bases removed from V and 2 bases from J, the gap between germline ends came to 12 bases. This CDR3 region has 15 residues. Germline-derived CDR1 and CDR2 are LNHDA and SQIVND (reference sequence).